The 5 T cell receptor beta chains given below trace back to one sample, sequenced in a study of T-cell reconstitution after alpha-beta-depleted transplantation in children. The library targeted TCRbeta and was prepared with unique molecular identifiers. A single record per CDR3 protein comes from TCRdb applying MiXCR to the PCR reads. The sample carries under 250,000 distinct CDR3 sequences, around 25% recorded once. The specimen comprised PBMCs, mostly from graft donor cells, sampled 360 days after TCRalphabeta/CD19-depleted stem cell transplant. The origin of the receptors is a female patient aged 2-9 years who had a stem cell transplant for congenital amegakaryocytic thrombocytopenia, so the T cells may come from the graft donor.

The chain links TRBV27 to TRBJ2-3; D may be TRBD2 (6 bases). The V gene's germline CDR1 is MNHEY and CDR2 SMNVEV (reference sequence). Trimming removed 5 bases from V and 6 bases from J, with 24 bases in between. The CDR3 spans 17 residues. The CDR3 reads CASSILRVSGGRDTQYF. As DNA, the CDR3 is TGTGCCAGCAGTATCCTCCGAGTTAGCGGAGGGCGGGATACGCAGTATTTT.

The chain combines TRBV11-1 with TRBJ2-4; D not resolved. With 6 bases removed from V and 3 bases from J, the gap between germline ends came to 9 bases. The CDR3 is made up of 13 amino acids. CDR1 SGHAT and CDR2 FQDESV come from the germline V gene (reference sequence). The CDR3 DNA sequence: TGTGCCAGCAGTCTAATGGTCAAAAACATTCAGTACTTC. It yields the protein CASSLMVKNIQYF.

This clonotype was counted at least ten times. This sequence joins TRBV2 and TRBJ2-3; perhaps TRBD1 as D (5 bases). The CDR3 runs to 13 residues. V was trimmed by 2 bases and J by 4 bases, leaving 7 bases between them. The germline V gene has CDR1 SNHLY and CDR2 FYNNEI. The chain's CDR3 is CASSEQGPDTQYF. As DNA, the CDR3 is TGTGCCAGCAGTGAACAGGGTCCAGATACGCAGTATTTT.

This clonotype was seen many times. The V call is TRBV12-3 or TRBV12-4, the J call TRBJ1-6; possible D gene TRBD1, 5 bases. Trimming pared 5 bases from V and 8 bases from J, leaving 22 bases between. CDR3 size: 17 residues. The CDR3, as DNA: TGTGCCAGCAGTGGGGGGTTCGGGGGAGCGATTTATTCACCCCTCCACTTT. Amino acids: CASSGGFGGAIYSPLHF.

This clonotype has ten or more counts. The chain employs TRBV12-3 or TRBV12-4 and TRBJ1-5; unclear D gene. CDR3 size: 13 residues. Trimming shortened V by 2 bases and J by 7 bases, and 9 bases separated the two germline ends. The CDR3 is CASSLRGSQPQHF. The CDR3 DNA is TGTGCCAGCAGTTTAAGAGGGTCGCAGCCCCAGCATTTT.